This TCR beta chain came from a study of post-analysis software for immune sequencing data (dated by TCRdb to 2014 to 2015). For the study in its entirety: Recorded disease courses included relapsing-remitting, secondary progressive and progressive-relapsing multiple sclerosis, with some patients lacking subtype annotation. The patient repertoires were compared against fewer than twelve previously published healthy control repertoires obtained from donors aged about 6 to 26 years. A subset of samples was prepared in parallel using single-end sample barcoding, then pooled and co-amplified after Illumina adapter ligation. Overall study results and their limits: Direct clustering with F measure showed strong co-clustering of samples prepared in the same batch, prompting a batch-effect correction. Four to six TRBV segments, including TRBV5-6, TRBV5-1 and TRBV20-1, were significantly more frequent in patients than controls. The multiple sclerosis patient group was slightly younger than the control group. Compared with controls, multiple sclerosis patients had significantly lower normalized Chao1 diversity, a finding suggesting substantial peripheral T-cell clonal expansion.

TCR beta repertoires were profiled from peripheral blood of about a dozen young patients with multiple sclerosis to demonstrate the VDJtools post-analysis software. The patients with multiple sclerosis were children and adolescents between about 6 and 15 years of age. A note on this clonotype: No antigen is known for it. The input lacks base qualities; no much larger clone sits a single base away.

Measured from the cysteine to the phenylalanine, the CDR3 is 17 residues long. Only the CDR3 portion is preserved as DNA: 51 bases, with reading frame beginning at the first base. Trimming costs V 2 bases and J 3 bases, and their ends lie 18 bases apart. Via the germline V gene, CDR1 is MGHRA and CDR2 YSYEKL. The method behind the library was PCR. Sequencing used an Illumina HiSeq 2500. Unique molecular identifiers were incorporated into TCR beta cDNA libraries to reduce PCR and sequencing biases. Every 1 to 10 million input T cells yielded approximately 500,000 cDNA molecules, meaning each molecule approximated one T cell. The patient libraries were prepared and sequenced using the same protocol as the earlier healthy control dataset. Samples belonging to the same batch were prepared together, multiplexed and sequenced on a shared HiSeq lane. The original pipeline was this. MIGEC handled the raw barcoded reads, throwing out single-read molecular identifier groups before consensus assembly and CDR3 extraction. Clonotype tables were post-analysed with VDJtools, and diversity was normalized by down-sampling all datasets to the smallest sample size. To correct batch-related cross-sample contamination, repertoire overlap clustering matched CDR3 amino acid sequences but not nucleotide sequences. The public reads were quality trimmed at Q25 with fastp and then assembled into clones with MiXCR by TCRdb, keeping productive beta chains. A single entry per CDR3 protein holds the most common genes and DNA from its merged rows. The V and J calls and clone size are TCRdb's, not the authors'. This sample has approximately 400,000 distinct CDR3 sequences in its table, and around 33% of those were observed once. Of the sample, around 15% falls within the top ten clones.

The sequence links TRBV4-1 to TRBJ2-3; D gene: possibly TRBD2, on 7 matching bases. Sequenced sample: blood. The source is a girl aged 5 to 17 with multiple sclerosis. The CDR3 loop reads CASSQYSEGGATDTQYF. The base sequence is TGCGCCAGCAGCCAATATAGTGAGGGGGGGGCGACAGATACGCAGTATTTT.